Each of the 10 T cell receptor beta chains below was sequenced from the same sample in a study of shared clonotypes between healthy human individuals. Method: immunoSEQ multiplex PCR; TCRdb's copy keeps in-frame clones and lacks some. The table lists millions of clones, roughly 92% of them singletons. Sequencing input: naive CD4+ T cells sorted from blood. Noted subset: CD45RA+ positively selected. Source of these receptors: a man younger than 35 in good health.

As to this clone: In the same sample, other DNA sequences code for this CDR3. The CDR3 nucleotides read TGTGCCAGCAGCTTTTCCGGACCCTCTGGAAACACCATATATTTT. As protein: CASSFSGPSGNTIYF. The rearrangement uses TRBV5-6 and TRBJ1-3, with D unresolved. In germline, CDR1 is SGHDT, CDR2 YYEEEE. This CDR3 contains 15 residues. V gave up 2 bases and J gave up 0 bases, with 9 bases separating them.

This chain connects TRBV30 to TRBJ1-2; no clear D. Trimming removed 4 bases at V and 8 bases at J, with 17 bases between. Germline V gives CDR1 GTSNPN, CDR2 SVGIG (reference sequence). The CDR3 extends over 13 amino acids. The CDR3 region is CAWTSSTDWGYTF. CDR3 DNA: TGTGCCTGGACCAGTTCAACTGATTGGGGCTACACCTTC.

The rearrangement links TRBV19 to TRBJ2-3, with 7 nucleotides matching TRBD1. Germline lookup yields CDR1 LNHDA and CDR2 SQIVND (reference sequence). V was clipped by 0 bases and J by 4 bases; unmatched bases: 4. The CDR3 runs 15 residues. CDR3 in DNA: TGTGCCAGTAGTATAGAGGGACAGCCCGCAGATACGCAGTATTTT. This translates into CASSIEGQPADTQYF.

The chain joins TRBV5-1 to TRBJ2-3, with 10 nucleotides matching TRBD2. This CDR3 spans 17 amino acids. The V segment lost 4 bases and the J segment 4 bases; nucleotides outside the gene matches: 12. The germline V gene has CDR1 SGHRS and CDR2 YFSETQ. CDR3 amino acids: CASSSRGSGRAADTQYF. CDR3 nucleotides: TGCGCCAGCAGCAGTCGAGGGAGCGGGAGGGCGGCAGATACGCAGTATTTT.

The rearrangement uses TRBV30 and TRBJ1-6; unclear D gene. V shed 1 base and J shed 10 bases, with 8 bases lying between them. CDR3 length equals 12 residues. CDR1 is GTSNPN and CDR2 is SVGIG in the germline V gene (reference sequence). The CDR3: CAWSEQASPLHF. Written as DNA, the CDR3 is TGTGCCTGGAGTGAGCAAGCGTCACCCCTCCACTTT.

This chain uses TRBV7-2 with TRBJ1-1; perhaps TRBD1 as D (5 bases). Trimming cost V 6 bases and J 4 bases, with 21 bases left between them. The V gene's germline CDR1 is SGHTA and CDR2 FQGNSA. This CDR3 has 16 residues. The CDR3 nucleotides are TGTGCCAGCAGGCTCTTGCCCGGGGGGGTGGCCACTGAAGCTTTCTTT. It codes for CASRLLPGGVATEAFF.

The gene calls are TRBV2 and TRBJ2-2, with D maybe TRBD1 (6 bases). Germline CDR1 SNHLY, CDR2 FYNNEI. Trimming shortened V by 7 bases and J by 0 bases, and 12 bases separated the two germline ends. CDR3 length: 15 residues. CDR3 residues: CASTGTPANTGELFF. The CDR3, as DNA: TGTGCCAGCACCGGGACACCCGCGAACACCGGGGAGCTGTTTTTT.

CDR3 in amino acids: CASSRAPRQANYGYTF. The CDR3 DNA reads TGTGCCAGTAGTAGGGCTCCTAGACAAGCTAACTATGGCTACACCTTC. V gene TRBV19 combines with J gene TRBJ1-2; D remains unclear. This CDR3 has 16 residues. Trimming left V 4 bases short and J 0 bases short, with 15 bases between. Per the germline V gene, CDR1 is LNHDA and CDR2 is SQIVND (reference sequence).

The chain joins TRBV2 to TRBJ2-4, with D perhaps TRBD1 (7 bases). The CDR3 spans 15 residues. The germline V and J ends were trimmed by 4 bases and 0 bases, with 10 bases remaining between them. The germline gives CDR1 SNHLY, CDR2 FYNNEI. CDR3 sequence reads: CASSGQGLAKNIQYF. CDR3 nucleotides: TGTGCCAGCAGTGGACAGGGACTAGCCAAAAACATTCAGTACTTC.

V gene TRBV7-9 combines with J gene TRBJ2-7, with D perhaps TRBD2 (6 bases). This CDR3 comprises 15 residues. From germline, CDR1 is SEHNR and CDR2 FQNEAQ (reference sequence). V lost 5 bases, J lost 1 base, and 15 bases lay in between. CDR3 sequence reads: CASSLRPEGSYEQYF. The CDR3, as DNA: TGTGCCAGCAGCCTACGACCGGAGGGGTCCTACGAGCAGTACTTC.